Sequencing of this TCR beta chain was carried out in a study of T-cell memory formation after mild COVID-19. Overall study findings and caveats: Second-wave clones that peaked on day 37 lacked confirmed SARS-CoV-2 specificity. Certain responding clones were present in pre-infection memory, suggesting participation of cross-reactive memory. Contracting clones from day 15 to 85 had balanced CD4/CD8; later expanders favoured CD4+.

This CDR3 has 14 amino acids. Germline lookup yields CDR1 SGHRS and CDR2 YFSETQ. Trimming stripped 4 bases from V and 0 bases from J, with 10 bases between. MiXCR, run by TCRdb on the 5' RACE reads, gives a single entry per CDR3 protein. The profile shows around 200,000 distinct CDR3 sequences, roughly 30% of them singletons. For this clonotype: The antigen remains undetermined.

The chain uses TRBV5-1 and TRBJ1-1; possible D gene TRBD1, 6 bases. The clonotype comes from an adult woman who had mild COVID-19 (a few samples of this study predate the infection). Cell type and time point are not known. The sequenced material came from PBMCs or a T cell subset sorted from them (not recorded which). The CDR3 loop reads CASSPRQVNTEAFF. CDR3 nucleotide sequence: TGCGCCAGCAGCCCGCGACAGGTGAACACTGAAGCTTTCTTT.